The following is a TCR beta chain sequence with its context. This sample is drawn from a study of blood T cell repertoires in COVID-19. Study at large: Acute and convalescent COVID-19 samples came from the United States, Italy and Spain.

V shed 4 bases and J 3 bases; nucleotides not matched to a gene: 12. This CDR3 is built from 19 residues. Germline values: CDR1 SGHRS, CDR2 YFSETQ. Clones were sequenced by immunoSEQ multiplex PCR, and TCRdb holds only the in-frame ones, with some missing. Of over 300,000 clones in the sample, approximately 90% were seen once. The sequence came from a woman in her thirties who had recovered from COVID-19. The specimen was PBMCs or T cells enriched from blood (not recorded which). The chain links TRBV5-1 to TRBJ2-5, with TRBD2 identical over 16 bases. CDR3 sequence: CASSPGLAGGKGFEETQYF. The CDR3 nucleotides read TGCGCCAGCAGCCCGGGACTAGCGGGGGGGAAGGGCTTTGAAGAGACCCAGTACTTC.